This T cell receptor (beta chain) appears in the sequencing data of a study of blood T cell repertoires in COVID-19. The CDR3 sequence is 13 residues long. Germline loops: CDR1 SNHLY, CDR2 FYNNEI. The ends were cut back, 6 bases at V and 1 base at J, with 9 bases in the middle. The assay was immunoSEQ multiplex PCR, and TCRdb's table has in-frame clones only and misses some. Among 300,000 to 450,000 clones listed, approximately 90% were seen once. The clonotype comes from a woman younger than 30 who had recovered from COVID-19. The specimen sequenced was PBMCs or T cells enriched from blood (not recorded which). The V gene is TRBV2, the J gene TRBJ1-2; no definite D call. CDR3 sequence reads: CASRTGINYGYTF. CDR3 in DNA: TGTGCCAGCAGAACCGGGATTAACTATGGCTACACCTTC.